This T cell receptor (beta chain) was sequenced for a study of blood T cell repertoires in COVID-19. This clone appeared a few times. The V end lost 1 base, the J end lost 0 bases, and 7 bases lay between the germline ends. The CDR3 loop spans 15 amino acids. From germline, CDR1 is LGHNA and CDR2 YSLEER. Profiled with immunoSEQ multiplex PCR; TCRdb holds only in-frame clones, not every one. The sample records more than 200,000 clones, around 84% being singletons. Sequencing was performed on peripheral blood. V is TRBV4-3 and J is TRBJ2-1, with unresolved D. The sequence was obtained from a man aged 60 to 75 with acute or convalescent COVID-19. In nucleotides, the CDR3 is TGCGCCAGCAGCCAAGGGCCGAACTCCTACAATGAGCAGTTCTTC. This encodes CASSQGPNSYNEQFF.